The 11 T cell receptor beta chains presented below share a single source sample, sequenced in a study of blood T cell repertoires in COVID-19. TCRdb keeps only in-frame clones here, not all; method: immunoSEQ multiplex PCR. The sample has about 250,000 clones; 70% to 90% are singletons. Sequencing used peripheral blood. Source of these receptors: a middle-aged woman who had recovered from COVID-19.

The V gene is TRBV19, the J gene TRBJ2-2; D perhaps matches TRBD1 (5 bases). Germline V CDR1 and CDR2: LNHDA, SQIVND (reference sequence). The germline V and J ends were trimmed by 2 bases and 7 bases, with 11 bases remaining between them. The CDR3 extends over 14 amino acids. The CDR3 is CASSIRVGVGELFF. Here the CDR3 DNA reads TGTGCCAGTAGTATACGGGTAGGGGTCGGGGAGCTGTTTTTT.

The V and J genes are TRBV2 and TRBJ2-1; D unresolved. Trimming pared 4 bases from V and 6 bases from J, leaving 13 bases between. Germline V gives CDR1 SNHLY, CDR2 FYNNEI. The CDR3 covers 14 residues. The CDR3 sequence is CASSARYSFNEQFF. In nucleotides, the CDR3 is TGTGCCAGCAGTGCCCGGTACTCGTTCAATGAGCAGTTCTTC. The full variable domain, its missing parts supplied by reference TRBV2 and TRBJ2-1, is EPEVTQTPSHQVTQMGQEVILRCVPISNHLYFYWYRQILGQKVEFLVSFYNNEISEKSEIFDDQFSVERPDGSNFTLKIRSTKLEDSAMYFCASSARYSFNEQFFGPGTRLTVL.

This clone was observed a handful of times. The chain recombines TRBV3-1 (or the pseudogene TRBV3-2) with TRBJ1-6; D is undetermined. From germline, CDR1 is LGHDT and CDR2 YNNKEL (reference sequence). CDR3 size: 15 residues. Trimming pared 1 base from V and 5 bases from J, leaving 9 bases between. The CDR3 region is CASSQAGVDNSPLHF. CDR3 DNA sequence: TGTGCCAGCAGCCAAGCCGGGGTGGATAATTCACCCCTCCACTTT.

The chain joins TRBV5-5 to TRBJ1-4, with 10 bases identical to TRBD1. The germline V gene encodes CDR1 SGHKS and CDR2 YYEKEE (reference sequence). Trimming took 2 bases from V and 0 from J; bases not matched to a gene: 4. The CDR3 has 17 residues. CDR3 bases: TGTGCCAGCAGCTTACTCGGACAGGGGGCAACTAATGAAAAACTGTTTTTT. This encodes CASSLLGQGATNEKLFF.

This clone was counted a few times. V usage is TRBV19 and J usage is TRBJ1-5; 7 nucleotides align to TRBD1. V trimming: 3 bases; J trimming: 5 bases; junction bases outside the gene matches: 4. Germline-derived CDR1 and CDR2 are LNHDA and SQIVND (reference sequence). The CDR3 sequence is 14 residues long. This chain's CDR3 is CASSITGDYQPQHF. CDR3 nucleotide sequence: TGTGCCAGTAGTATCACAGGGGACTATCAGCCCCAGCATTTT.

The chain uses TRBV7-2 and TRBJ2-3, with D perhaps matching TRBD2 (6 bases). The germline V and J ends were trimmed by 4 bases and 7 bases, with 12 bases remaining between them. Germline CDR1 and CDR2: SGHTA and FQGNSA. There are 13 residues in the CDR3. The CDR3 DNA reads TGTGCCAGCAGCTCGACTAGGGTATATACGCAGTATTTT. Translation: CASSSTRVYTQYF.

V gene TRBV4-2 combines with J gene TRBJ2-5; TRBD1 agrees at 7 bases. V shed 4 bases and J 7 bases; nucleotides not matched to a gene: 6. Germline V CDR1 and CDR2: LGHNA, YNFKEQ. The CDR3 length is 13 residues. CDR3 sequence (DNA): TGTGCCAGCAGCCCTGCTGAGGGGGCGACCCAGTACTTC. This codes for CASSPAEGATQYF.

This chain uses TRBV5-1 with TRBJ1-5; TRBD1 is a possible D gene (5 bases). The CDR3 is 15 residues long. V lost 5 bases, J lost 0 bases, and 12 bases lay in between. Looked up from germline, CDR1 is SGHRS and CDR2 is YFSETQ. CDR3 DNA sequence: TGCGCCAGCAGGAAGACAGATAATAGCAATCAGCCCCAGCATTTT. The encoded protein is CASRKTDNSNQPQHF.

The genes are TRBV6-1 and TRBJ1-2; no clear D gene. V gave up 3 bases and J gave up 10 bases, with 9 bases separating them. Germline V CDR1 and CDR2: MNHNS, SASEGT. This CDR3 has 11 amino acids. CDR3 bases: TGTGCCAGCAGTGAGGGCGATGACTACACCTTC. This encodes CASSEGDDYTF.

The chain employs TRBV4-1 and TRBJ2-1; TRBD1 might be the D (8 bases). This CDR3 has 13 amino acids. Per the germline V gene, CDR1 is MGHRA and CDR2 is YSYEKL. The germline V and J ends were trimmed by 4 bases and 15 bases, with 19 bases remaining between them. The CDR3 DNA is TGCGCCAGCAGCCCGAGGGGGGGACAGGTCCGGTTCTTC. Protein product: CASSPRGGQVRFF.

The chain carries TRBV29-1 and TRBJ1-1; perhaps TRBD1 as D (5 bases). Per the germline V gene, CDR1 is SQVTM and CDR2 is ANQGSEA. V was shortened by 2 bases and J by 0 bases, with 16 bases between the two germline ends. This CDR3 spans 16 amino acids. CDR3 DNA sequence: TGCAGCGTTGAATCTGAGGGACTGAGGATGAACACTGAAGCTTTCTTT. The encoded protein is CSVESEGLRMNTEAFF.